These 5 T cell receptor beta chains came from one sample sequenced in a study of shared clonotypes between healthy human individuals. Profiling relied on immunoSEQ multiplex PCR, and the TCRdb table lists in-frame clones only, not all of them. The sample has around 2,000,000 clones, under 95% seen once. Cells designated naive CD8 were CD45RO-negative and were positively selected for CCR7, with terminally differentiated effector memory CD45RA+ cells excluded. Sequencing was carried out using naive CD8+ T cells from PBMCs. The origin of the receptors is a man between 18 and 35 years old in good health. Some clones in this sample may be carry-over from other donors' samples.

CDR3 sequence reads: CASSGTSSDTQYF. For the CDR3, the DNA is TGTGCCAGCAGCGGGACTAGCTCAGATACGCAGTATTTT. The rearrangement uses TRBV28 and TRBJ2-3; 9 nucleotides line up with TRBD2. The CDR3 contains 13 residues. CDR1 and CDR2 from the germline V gene are MDHEN and SYDVKM. J gave up 4 bases and V 6 bases, and 2 bases lay outside the gene matches.

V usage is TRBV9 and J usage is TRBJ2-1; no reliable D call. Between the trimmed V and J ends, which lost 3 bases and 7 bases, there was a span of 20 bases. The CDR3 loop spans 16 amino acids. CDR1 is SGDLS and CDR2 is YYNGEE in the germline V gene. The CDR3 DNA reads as TGTGCCAGCAGCGGAACGACTCTACAGACTGGAAATGAGCAGTTCTTC. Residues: CASSGTTLQTGNEQFF.

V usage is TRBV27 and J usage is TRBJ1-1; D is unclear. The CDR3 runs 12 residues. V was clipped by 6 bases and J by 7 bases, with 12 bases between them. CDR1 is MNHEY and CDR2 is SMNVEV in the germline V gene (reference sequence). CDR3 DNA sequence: TGTGCCAGCAGCACCGCGGGCGTTGAAGCTTTCTTT. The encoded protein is CASSTAGVEAFF.

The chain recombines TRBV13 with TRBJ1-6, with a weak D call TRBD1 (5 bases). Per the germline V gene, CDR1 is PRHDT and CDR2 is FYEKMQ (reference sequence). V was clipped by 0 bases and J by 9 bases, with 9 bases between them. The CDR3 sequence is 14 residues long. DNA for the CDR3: TGTGCCAGCAGCTTAGGAGGGACGGGTTCACCCCTCCACTTT. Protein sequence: CASSLGGTGSPLHF. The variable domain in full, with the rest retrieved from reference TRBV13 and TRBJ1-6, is AAGVIQSPRHLIKEKRETATLKCYPIPRHDTVYWYQQGPGQDPQFLISFYEKMQSDKGSIPDRFSAQQFSDYHSELNMSSLELGDSALYFCASSLGGTGSPLHFGNGTRLTVT.

CDR3 coding DNA: TGTGCCAGCAGCTTACGTCAGGGTATTTACGAGCAGTACTTC. Translating gives CASSLRQGIYEQYF. The chain links TRBV5-8 to TRBJ2-7; weak D call: TRBD1 (5 bases). This CDR3 spans 14 amino acids. Germline V gene sequence: CDR1 SGHTS, CDR2 YDEGEE. V was clipped by 2 bases and J by 4 bases, with 13 bases between them.